This T cell receptor beta chain emerged from a study of shared clonotypes between healthy human individuals. This CDR3 contains 16 residues. Per the germline V gene, CDR1 is MNHEY and CDR2 is SMNVEV (reference sequence). V gave up 5 bases and J gave up 4 bases; unmatched junction bases: 11. The data were produced by immunoSEQ multiplex PCR, yet TCRdb's version contains in-frame clones alone and is incomplete. The sample includes around 1.4 million clones, around 98.5% of them seen just once. Naive CD4+ cells were CD45RA-selected; the remaining cells were memory. Sequencing was performed on naive CD4+ T cells sorted from blood. The subset denotes: CD45RA+ positively selected. The J gene is TRBJ1-5, the V gene TRBV27; 7 bases align to TRBD1. The TCR sequence derives from a man aged 30-40 years in good health. Written as DNA, the CDR3 is TGTGCCAGCAGTCCCCTCAACAGGGGCGCAAATCAGCCCCAGCATTTT. Amino acids: CASSPLNRGANQPQHF.